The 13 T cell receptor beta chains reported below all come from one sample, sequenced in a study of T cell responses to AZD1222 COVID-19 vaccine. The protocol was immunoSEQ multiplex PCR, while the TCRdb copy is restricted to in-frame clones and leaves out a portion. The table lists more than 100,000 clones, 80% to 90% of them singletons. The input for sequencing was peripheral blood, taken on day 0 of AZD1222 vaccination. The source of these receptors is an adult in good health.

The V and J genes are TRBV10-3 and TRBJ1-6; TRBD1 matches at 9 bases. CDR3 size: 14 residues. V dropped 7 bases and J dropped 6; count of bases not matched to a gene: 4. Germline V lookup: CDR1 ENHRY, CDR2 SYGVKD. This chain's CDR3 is CAINDRGSNSPLHF. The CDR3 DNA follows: TGTGCCATCAACGACAGGGGGAGTAATTCACCCCTCCACTTT.

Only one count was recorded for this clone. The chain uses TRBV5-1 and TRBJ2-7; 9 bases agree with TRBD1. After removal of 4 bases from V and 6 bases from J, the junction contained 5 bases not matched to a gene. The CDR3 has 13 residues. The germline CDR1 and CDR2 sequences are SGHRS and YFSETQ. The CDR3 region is CASSPGQGGEQYF. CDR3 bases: TGCGCCAGCAGCCCGGGACAGGGAGGCGAGCAGTACTTC.

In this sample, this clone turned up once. The CDR3: CASSPKQGDNSPLHF. CDR3 in DNA: TGTGCCAGCTCACCAAAGCAGGGGGATAATTCACCCCTCCACTTT. The rearrangement links TRBV18 to TRBJ1-6, with TRBD1 matching 7 bases. Germline V gene data show CDR1 as KGHSH and CDR2 as LQKENI. V gave up 2 bases and J gave up 5 bases; unmatched junction bases: 3. This CDR3 contains 15 residues.

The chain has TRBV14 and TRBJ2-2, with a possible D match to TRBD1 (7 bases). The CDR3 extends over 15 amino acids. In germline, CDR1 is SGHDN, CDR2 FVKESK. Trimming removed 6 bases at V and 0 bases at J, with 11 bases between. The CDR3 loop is CASSLRGANTGELFF. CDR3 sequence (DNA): TGTGCCAGCAGTCTCAGGGGGGCGAACACCGGGGAGCTGTTTTTT.

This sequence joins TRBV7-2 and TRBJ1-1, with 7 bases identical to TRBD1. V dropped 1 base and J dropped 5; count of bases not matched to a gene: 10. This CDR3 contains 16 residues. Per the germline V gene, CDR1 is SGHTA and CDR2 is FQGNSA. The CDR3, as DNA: TGTGCCAGCAGCTTAGACGCTAGGGGGCTTGGGACTGAAGCTTTCTTT. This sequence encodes CASSLDARGLGTEAFF. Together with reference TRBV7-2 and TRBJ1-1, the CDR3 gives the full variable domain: GAGVSQSPSNKVTEKGKDVELRCDPISGHTALYWYRQSLGQGLEFLIYFQGNSAPDKSGLPSDRFSAERTGGSVSTLTIQRTQQEDSAVYLCASSLDARGLGTEAFFGQGTRLTVV.

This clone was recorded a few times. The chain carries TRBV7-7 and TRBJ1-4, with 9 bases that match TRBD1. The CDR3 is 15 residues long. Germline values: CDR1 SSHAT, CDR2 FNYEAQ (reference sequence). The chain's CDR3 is CASAKGTGISEKLFF. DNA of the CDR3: TGTGCTAGCGCCAAAGGGACAGGGATTAGTGAAAAACTGTTTTTT.

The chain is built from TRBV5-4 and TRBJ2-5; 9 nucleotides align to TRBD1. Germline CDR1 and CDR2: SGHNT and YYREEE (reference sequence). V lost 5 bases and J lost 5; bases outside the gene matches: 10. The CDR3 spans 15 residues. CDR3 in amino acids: CASSLPGQGGETQYF. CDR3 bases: TGTGCCAGCAGTTTACCGGGACAGGGTGGGGAGACCCAGTACTTC.

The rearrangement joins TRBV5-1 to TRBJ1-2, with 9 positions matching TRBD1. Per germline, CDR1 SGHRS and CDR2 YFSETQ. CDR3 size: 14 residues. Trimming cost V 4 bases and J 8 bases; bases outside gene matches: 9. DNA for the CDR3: TGCGCCAGCAGCCTACTACAGGGGGCCGGGGGCTACACCTTC. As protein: CASSLLQGAGGYTF.

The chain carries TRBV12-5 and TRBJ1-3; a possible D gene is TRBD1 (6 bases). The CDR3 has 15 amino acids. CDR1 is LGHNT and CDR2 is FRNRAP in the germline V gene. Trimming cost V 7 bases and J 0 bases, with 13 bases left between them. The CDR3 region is CASAKDRSSGNTIYF. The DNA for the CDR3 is TGTGCTAGTGCCAAAGACAGGTCCTCTGGAAACACCATATATTTT. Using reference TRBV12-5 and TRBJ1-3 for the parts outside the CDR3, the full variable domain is DARVTQTPRHKVTEMGQEVTMRCQPILGHNTVFWYRQTMMQGLELLAYFRNRAPLDDSGMPKDRFSAEMPDATLATLKIQPSEPRDSAVYFCASAKDRSSGNTIYFGEGSWLTVV.

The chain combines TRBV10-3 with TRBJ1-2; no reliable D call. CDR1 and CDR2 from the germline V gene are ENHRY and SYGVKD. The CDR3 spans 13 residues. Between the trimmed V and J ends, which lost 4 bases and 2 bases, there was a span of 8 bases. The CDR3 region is CAISVDSNYGYTF. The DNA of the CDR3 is TGTGCCATCAGTGTTGACTCAAACTATGGCTACACCTTC.

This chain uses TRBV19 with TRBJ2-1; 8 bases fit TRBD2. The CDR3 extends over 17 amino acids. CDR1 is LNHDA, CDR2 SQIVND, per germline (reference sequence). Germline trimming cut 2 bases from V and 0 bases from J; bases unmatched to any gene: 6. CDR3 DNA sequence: TGTGCCAGTAGTATATCAGAAGCGGGAGTCTCCTACAATGAGCAGTTCTTC. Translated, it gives CASSISEAGVSYNEQFF.

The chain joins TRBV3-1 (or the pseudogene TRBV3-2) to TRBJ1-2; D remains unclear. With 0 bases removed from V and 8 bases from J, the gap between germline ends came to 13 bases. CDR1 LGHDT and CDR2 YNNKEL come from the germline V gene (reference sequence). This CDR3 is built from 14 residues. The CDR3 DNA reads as TGTGCCAGCAGCCAAGAGGAGGGAACGGGAGGCTACACCTTC. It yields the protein CASSQEEGTGGYTF.

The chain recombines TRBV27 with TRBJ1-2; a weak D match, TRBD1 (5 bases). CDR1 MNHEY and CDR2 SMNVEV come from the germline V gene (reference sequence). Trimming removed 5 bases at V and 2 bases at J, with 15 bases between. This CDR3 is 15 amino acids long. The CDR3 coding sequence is TGTGCCAGCAGTCGACTGGGGGGGTCCAACTATGGCTACACCTTC. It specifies CASSRLGGSNYGYTF.